The T cell receptor beta chain described here comes from a study of blood T cells in healthy people across ages. The study's findings and limits: One million T cells yielded diversity estimates that were considered underestimates. Naive and antigen-experienced cells could not be conclusively compared, given unsorted PBMCs. Strong correlation linked observed beta diversity and percent naive T cells.

A note on this clonotype: Its target is unknown.

The germline V gene encodes CDR1 MGHRA and CDR2 YSYEKL. The CDR3 has 15 amino acids. J gave up 9 bases and V 7 bases, and 9 bases lay outside the gene matches. The use of a sample-barcoded 5' primer and a J-beta primer mix characterized a second PCR of roughly 6 to 11 cycles. A single record per CDR3 protein comes from TCRdb applying MiXCR to the 5' RACE reads. Among 1.5 million to 2 million distinct CDR3 sequences listed, about 35% were seen once. Sequencing was done on a sample of blood. This receptor was taken from a woman under 40 in good health. The chain has TRBV4-1 and TRBJ1-6; the match to TRBD1 covers 10 bases. The CDR3 sequence: CASKPGQGPSSPLHF. As DNA, the CDR3 is TGCGCCAGCAAGCCGGGACAGGGGCCTAGTTCACCCCTCCACTTT.